Detailed here is one TCR beta chain. Its antigen target is currently unknown. Qualities for individual bases were not recorded, and no much larger clone is one base off. This specimen belongs to a study of blood T cell repertoires in COVID-19 (dated by TCRdb to 2019 to 2021). Regarding the complete study: For ImmuneRACE Cohort 3, a participant was defined as recovered based on two consecutive negative NP/OP PCR tests, clearance by a healthcare professional, or resolution of symptoms. Samples came from the ongoing ImmuneRACE study (first 160 participants) plus 1,254 subjects from 6 global collaborators. Where available, HLA class I and class II types were obtained from metadata supplied by the sample provider rather than from assay-based typing. Nearly every sample came with metadata listing a de-identified subject ID, COVID-19 status, age in years and sex. Subjects who had been exposed to COVID-19, were actively infected with it, or had recovered from it provided the deeply sampled blood TCRbeta repertoires that made up the dataset. Collaborator samples came from the United States, Italy and Spain and covered acute and convalescent phases of COVID-19. The prospective study material was composed of cDNA or gDNA derived from T cells, B-cell-depleted T cells, or PBMCs. A freely available public database, intended as a resource for researchers studying the immune response to SARS-CoV-2, is where the repertoires were released. Results the study describes overall, beyond this receptor: The amount of clinical and demographic metadata varied by source and participant and was provided uncurated.

The CDR3 measures 15 amino acids from cysteine to phenylalanine. The entry retains the CDR3 DNA only, 45 bases that are in frame from base 1. As encoded in the germline V gene, CDR1 is MGHDK while CDR2 is SYGVNS. V loses 4 bases, J loses 1 base, and the germline ends lie 13 bases apart. Participants in the prospective study were enrolled through a virtual design, were aged roughly 18 to 90 years, and lived in 24 United States geographic areas. In the prospective study, cohorts were assigned on the basis of participant-reported clinical history obtained from a screening survey and a study questionnaire. Each participant in the prospective study had whole blood, serum and a nasopharyngeal or oropharyngeal swab collected by mobile phlebotomists. Over a roughly 2-month period, participants in the prospective study had the option of providing additional blood draws and questionnaires. Blood samples from the prospective study were shipped frozen or at room temperature prior to DNA extraction.

TCRbeta CDR3 regions were amplified from genomic DNA by means of the immunoSEQ Assay, a bias-controlled multiplex PCR. Per the source publication's procedure: Nucleated cell counts per sample were estimated from amplification of reference gene primers within the assay. To quantify the absolute abundance of each unique TCRbeta CDR3 rearrangement, sequence reads were collapsed and filtered. Productive Simpson clonality was computed per sample as the square root of Simpson's diversity index over productive rearrangements. TCRdb stores this immuneACCESS table with in-frame sequences only. Part of the clones is absent; in the studies checked, under half of the shortfall reflects unresolved V genes, and no reason is known for the rest. Clonal size and the V and J genes are those of that table, whereas D and trimming came from the DNA. Here the sample has roughly 340,000 clones; around 87% occur a single time. The ten biggest clones cover roughly 2% of the sample.

This clonotype was obtained from a man aged 40-50 years in a cohort exposed to, infected with or recovered from COVID-19 (not recorded which). The material sequenced was PBMCs or T cells enriched from blood (not recorded which). The chain is made from TRBV25-1 and TRBJ1-2; a weak D assignment points to TRBD1 (5 bases agree). CDR3 sequence: CASSGGGSGNYGYTF. The DNA is as follows: TGTGCCAGCAGTGGGGGGGGATCGGGTAACTATGGCTACACCTTC.